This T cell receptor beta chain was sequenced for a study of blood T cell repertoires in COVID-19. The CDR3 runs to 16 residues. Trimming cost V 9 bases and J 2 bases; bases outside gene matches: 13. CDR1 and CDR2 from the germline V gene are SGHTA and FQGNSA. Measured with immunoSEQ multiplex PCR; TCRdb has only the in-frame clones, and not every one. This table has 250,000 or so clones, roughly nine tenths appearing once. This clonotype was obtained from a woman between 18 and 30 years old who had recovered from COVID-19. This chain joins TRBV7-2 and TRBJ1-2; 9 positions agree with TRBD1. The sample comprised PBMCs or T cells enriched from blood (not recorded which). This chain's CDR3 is CASVTGTGYLNYGYTF. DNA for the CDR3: TGTGCCAGTGTAACCGGGACAGGGTACCTGAACTATGGCTACACCTTC.